This T cell receptor (beta chain) originates from a study of blood T cell repertoires in COVID-19. Background on the study: PBMCs, B-cell-depleted T cells, or T cells provided the cDNA or gDNA that made up the material.

The protocol was immunoSEQ multiplex PCR, while the TCRdb copy is restricted to in-frame clones and leaves out a portion. The sample records more than 400,000 clones, around 90% being singletons. Ages ranged from about 18 to 100 years, with residence in approximately 23 US areas. The CDR3 sequence is 18 residues long. Germline V lookup: CDR1 SNHLY, CDR2 FYNNEI. J lost 5 bases, V lost 7 bases, and 21 bases had no gene match. The TCR originated in a man younger than 35 who had recovered from COVID-19. The sequenced sample consisted of PBMCs or T cells enriched from blood (not recorded which). The chain carries TRBV2 and TRBJ1-1; 8 bases map to TRBD1. CDR3 bases: TGTGCCAGCAATGTCGGTACAGGGGGTTTCATAACGGGGACTGAAGCTTTCTTT. The encoded protein is CASNVGTGGFITGTEAFF.